This TCR beta chain emerged from a study of siplizumab effects on memory and regulatory T cells. Study outcomes and limitations: The study found that siplizumab significantly reduced alloreactive sequences traceable to unstimulated CD4+ memory cells. The authors mapped only a minor fraction of alloreactive clones to unstimulated subsets. Researchers could not give a naive or memory phenotype to roughly 75-96% of proliferating CD4+ or CD8+ clones.

Per sample, 10^5 or so TCR templates underwent assay. Method: immunoSEQ multiplex PCR; TCRdb's copy keeps in-frame clones and lacks some. The table shows about 100,000 clones, with over 90% occurring only once. Concerning this clone: Antigen unknown.

Germline V gene sequence: CDR1 MGHRA, CDR2 YSYEKL. CDR3 length: 15 amino acids. The V gene lost 4 bases and the J gene lost 1 base, with 14 bases spanning the gap. The sequence came from a human donor in good health. Sequencing used non-Treg CD4+ T cells sorted from blood. This chain connects TRBV4-1 to TRBJ2-7; no firm D call. The CDR3 DNA sequence: TGCGCCAGCAGCCCCCGTGTGGGTGCGTCCTACGAGCAGTACTTC. It yields the protein CASSPRVGASYEQYF.